This TCR beta chain is from a study of T cell responses to AZD1222 COVID-19 vaccine. Profiled with immunoSEQ multiplex PCR; TCRdb holds only in-frame clones, not every one. This table holds 110,000 to 150,000 clones, 85% to 95% found once. V was pared by 4 bases and J by 1 base, with 5 bases of the junction left unmatched. The CDR3 extends over 15 amino acids. The V gene's germline CDR1 is MDHEN and CDR2 SYDVKM. Comment on this clone: The antigen remains unidentified.

Study-wide points: Repertoire samples came only from after the peak T cell response.

The gene calls are TRBV28 and TRBJ1-1, with 8 bases lining up with TRBD1. This material consisted of peripheral blood, taken after recovery from COVID-19. This TCR came from an adult who had recovered from COVID-19. The CDR3 bases are TGTGCCAGCAGTTACTACAGGGGGGGGAACACTGAAGCTTTCTTT. It translates to CASSYYRGGNTEAFF.